This is a list of T cell receptor beta chains from one sample in a study of blood T cell repertoires in COVID-19. The table came from immunoSEQ multiplex PCR; TCRdb's copy has only in-frame clones and leaves some out. The sample holds about 27,000 clones, approximately 88% seen once. Sequencing was performed on peripheral blood. These receptors originate from a woman between 50 and 59 years old with active COVID-19. Each CDR3 is given with its conserved first and last residue.

v_call cdr3_aa
TRBV9 CASSPRTSDQEKLFF
TRBV2 CASNYPGLADQETQYF
TRBV9 CASSVDSSGPYEQYF
TRBV5-1 CASSLGGLRFTDTQYF
TRBV27 CASSFSGGPEAFF
TRBV7-6 CASSQFKSLANEQFF
TRBV3-1/TRBV3-2 CASSLDRGAKNIQYF
TRBV5-1 CASSFLAGEETQYF
TRBV5-1 CASSSPGTGEYEQYF
TRBV28 CASSSLSGSSYNEQFF
TRBV6-6 CASSYSTGGLEAFF
TRBV27 CASSRGGYSNQPQHF
TRBV4-1 CASSHLGQSHAF
TRBV5-1 CASSSLTGVATEAFF
TRBV5-1 CASSYSSPRADTQYF
TRBV5-1 CASSLTGTVFSETQYF
TRBV10-3 CAIRTDNYGYTF
TRBV28 CASSQQGTGYTF
TRBV28 CASSLWSVTAGGYTF
TRBV28 CASSWRGHQPQHF
TRBV5-4 CASSGTGSRTGELFF
TRBV6-2/TRBV6-3 CASSPTNSYEQYF
TRBV19 CASSIGQGLSYEQYF
TRBV7-2 CASSPLNTGELFF
TRBV7-8 CASSLFSRVGTGELFF
TRBV11-1 CASSITTGRNTEAFF
TRBV18 CASSPLTGELFF
TRBV19 CASSAPGSAGAHNEQFF
TRBV14 CASSRGSGELFF
TRBV6-5 CASRAGTGSPGELFF
TRBV4-1 CASSRTPGLAGGLSTDTQYF
TRBV9 CASSVTSGSLGPNEQFF
TRBV19 CASTLFPGQGSGELFF
TRBV18 CASSPRQETQYF
TRBV2 CASSPQVDTQYF
TRBV7-8 CASSLAGLSGNTIYF
TRBV5-1 CASSLPGQLYGYTF
TRBV19 CASSIRSGWAFF
TRBV6-5 CASDPKPVSYNEQFF
TRBV5-8 CASSFGGQGYNEQFF